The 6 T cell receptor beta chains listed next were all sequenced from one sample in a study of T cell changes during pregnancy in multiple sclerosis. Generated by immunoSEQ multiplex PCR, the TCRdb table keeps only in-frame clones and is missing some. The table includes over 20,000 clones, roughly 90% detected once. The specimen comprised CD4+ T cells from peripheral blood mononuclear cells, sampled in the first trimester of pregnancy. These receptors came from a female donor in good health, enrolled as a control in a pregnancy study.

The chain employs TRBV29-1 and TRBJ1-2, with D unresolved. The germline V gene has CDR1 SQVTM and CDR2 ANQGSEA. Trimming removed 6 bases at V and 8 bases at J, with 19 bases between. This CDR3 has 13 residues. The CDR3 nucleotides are TGCAGCGTAGCCCCGTCCCCAACGGGGGGCTACACCTTC. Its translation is CSVAPSPTGGYTF.

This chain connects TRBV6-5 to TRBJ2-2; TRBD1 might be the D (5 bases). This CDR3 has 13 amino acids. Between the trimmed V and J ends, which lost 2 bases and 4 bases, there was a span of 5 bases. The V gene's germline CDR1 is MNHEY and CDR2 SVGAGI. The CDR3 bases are TGTGCCAGCAGTTACAGGGGCACCGGGGAGCTGTTTTTT. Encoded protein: CASSYRGTGELFF.

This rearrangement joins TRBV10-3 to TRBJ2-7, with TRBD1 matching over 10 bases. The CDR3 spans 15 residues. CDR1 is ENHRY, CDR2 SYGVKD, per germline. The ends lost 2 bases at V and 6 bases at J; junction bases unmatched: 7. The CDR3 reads CAISEPRDRGPEQYF. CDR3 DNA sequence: TGTGCCATCAGTGAGCCCCGGGACAGGGGACCCGAGCAGTACTTC.

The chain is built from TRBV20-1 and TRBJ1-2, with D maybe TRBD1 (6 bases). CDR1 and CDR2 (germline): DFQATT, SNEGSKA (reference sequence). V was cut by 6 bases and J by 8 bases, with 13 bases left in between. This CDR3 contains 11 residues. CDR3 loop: CSATGSEGYTF. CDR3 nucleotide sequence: TGCAGTGCCACAGGGTCTGAAGGCTACACCTTC.

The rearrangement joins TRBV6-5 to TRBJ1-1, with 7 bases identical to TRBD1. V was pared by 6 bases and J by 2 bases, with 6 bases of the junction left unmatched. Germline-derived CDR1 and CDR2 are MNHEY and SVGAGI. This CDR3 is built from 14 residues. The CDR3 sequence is CASRRGTANTEAFF. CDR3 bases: TGTGCCAGCAGGCGAGGGACAGCCAACACTGAAGCTTTCTTT.

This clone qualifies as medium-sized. CDR3 sequence (DNA): TGTGCCAGCAGCCCATGGACAGGGGGCAACTATGGCTACACCTTC. Translated, it gives CASSPWTGGNYGYTF. The chain joins TRBV7-9 to TRBJ1-2; 11 nucleotides line up with TRBD1. The CDR3 is 15 residues long. CDR1 is SEHNR and CDR2 is FQNEAQ in the germline V gene (reference sequence). Trimming removed 5 bases from V and 2 bases from J; junction bases left unmatched: 4.